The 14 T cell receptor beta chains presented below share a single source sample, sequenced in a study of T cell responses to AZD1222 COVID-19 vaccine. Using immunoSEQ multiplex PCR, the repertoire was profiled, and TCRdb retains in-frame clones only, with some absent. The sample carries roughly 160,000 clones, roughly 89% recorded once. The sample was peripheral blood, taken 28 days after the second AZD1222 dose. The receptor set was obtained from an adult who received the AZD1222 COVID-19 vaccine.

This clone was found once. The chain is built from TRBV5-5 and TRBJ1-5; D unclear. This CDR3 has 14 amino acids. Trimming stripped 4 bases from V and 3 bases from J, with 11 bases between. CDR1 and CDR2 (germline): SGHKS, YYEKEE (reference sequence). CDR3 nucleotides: TGTGCCAGCAGCCCTTCGGCGGACAATCAGCCCCAGCATTTT. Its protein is CASSPSADNQPQHF.

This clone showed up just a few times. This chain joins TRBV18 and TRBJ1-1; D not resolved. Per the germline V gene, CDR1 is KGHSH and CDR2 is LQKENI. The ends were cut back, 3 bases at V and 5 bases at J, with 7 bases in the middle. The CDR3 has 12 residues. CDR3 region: CASSPAGTEAFF. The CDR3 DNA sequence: TGTGCCAGCTCACCCGCCGGGACTGAAGCTTTCTTT.

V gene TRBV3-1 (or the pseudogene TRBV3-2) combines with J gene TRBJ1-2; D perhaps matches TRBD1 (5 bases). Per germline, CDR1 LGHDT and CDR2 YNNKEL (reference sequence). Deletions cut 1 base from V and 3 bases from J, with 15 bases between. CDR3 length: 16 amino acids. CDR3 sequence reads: CASSQVTRWGDYGYTF. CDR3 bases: TGTGCCAGCAGCCAAGTCACCCGGTGGGGGGACTATGGCTACACCTTC.

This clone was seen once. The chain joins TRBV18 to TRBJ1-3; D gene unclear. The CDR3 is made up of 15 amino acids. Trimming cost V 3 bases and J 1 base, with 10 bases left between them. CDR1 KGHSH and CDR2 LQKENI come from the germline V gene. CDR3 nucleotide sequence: TGTGCCAGCTCACCGCGGAGGGATTCTGGAAACACCATATATTTT. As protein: CASSPRRDSGNTIYF.

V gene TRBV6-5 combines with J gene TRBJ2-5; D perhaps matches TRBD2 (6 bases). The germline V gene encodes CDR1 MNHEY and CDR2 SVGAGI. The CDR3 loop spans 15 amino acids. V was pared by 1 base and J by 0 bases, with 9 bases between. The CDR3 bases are TGTGCCAGCAGTTACTGGAGGGGAGACCAAGAGACCCAGTACTTC. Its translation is CASSYWRGDQETQYF.

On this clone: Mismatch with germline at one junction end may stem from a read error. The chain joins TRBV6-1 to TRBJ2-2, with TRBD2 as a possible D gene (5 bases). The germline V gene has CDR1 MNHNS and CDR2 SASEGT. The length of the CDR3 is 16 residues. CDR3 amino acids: CASREDGLPNTGELFF. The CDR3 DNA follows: TGTGCCAGCAGGGAAGACGGACTCCCAAACACCGGGGAGCTGTTTTTT.

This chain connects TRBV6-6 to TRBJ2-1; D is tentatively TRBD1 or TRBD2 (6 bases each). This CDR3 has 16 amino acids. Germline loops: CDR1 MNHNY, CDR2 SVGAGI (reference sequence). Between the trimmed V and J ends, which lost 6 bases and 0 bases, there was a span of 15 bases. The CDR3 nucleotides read TGTGCCAGCAGGGGGGCGGGGTCGAGCTCCTACAATGAGCAGTTCTTC. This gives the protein CASRGAGSSSYNEQFF.

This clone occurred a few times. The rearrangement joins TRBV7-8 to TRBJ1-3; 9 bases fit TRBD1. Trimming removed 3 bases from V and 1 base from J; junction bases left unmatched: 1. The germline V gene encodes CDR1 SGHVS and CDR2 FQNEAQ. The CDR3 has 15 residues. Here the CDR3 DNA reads TGTGCCAGCAGCTTTGACAGGGGGTCTGGAAACACCATATATTTT. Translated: CASSFDRGSGNTIYF.

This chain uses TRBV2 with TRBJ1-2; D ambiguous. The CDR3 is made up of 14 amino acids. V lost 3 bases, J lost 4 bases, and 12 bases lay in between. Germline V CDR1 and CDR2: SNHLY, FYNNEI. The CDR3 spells CASSDQPAGYGYTF. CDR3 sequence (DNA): TGTGCCAGCAGTGACCAGCCCGCCGGCTATGGCTACACCTTC.

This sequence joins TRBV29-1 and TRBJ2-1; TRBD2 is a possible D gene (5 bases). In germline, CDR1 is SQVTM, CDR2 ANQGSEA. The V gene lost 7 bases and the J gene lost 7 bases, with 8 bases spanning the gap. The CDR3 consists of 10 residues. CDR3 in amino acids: CSAGENEQFF. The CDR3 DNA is TGCAGCGCCGGGGAGAATGAGCAGTTCTTC.

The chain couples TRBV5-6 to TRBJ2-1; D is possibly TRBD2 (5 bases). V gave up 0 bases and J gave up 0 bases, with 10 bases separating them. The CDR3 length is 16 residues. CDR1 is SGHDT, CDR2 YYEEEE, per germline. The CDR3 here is CASSLAGGSSYNEQFF. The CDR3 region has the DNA TGTGCCAGCAGCTTGGCCGGTGGGAGCTCCTACAATGAGCAGTTCTTC. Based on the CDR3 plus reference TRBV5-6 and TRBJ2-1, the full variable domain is DAGVTQSPTHLIKTRGQQVTLRCSPKSGHDTVSWYQQALGQGPQFIFQYYEEEERQRGNFPDRFSGHQFPNYSSELNVNALLLGDSALYLCASSLAGGSSYNEQFFGPGTRLTVL.

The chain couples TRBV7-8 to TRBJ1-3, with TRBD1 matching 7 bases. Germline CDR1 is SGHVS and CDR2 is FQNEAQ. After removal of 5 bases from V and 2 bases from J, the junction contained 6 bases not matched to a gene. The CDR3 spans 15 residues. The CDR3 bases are TGTGCCAGCAGCAACAGGGGCGGACCTGGAAACACCATATATTTT. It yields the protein CASSNRGGPGNTIYF.

The CDR3, as DNA: TGTGCCAGCAGCCCAAATCGGTTCGATGAAGCTTTCTTT. This gives the protein CASSPNRFDEAFF. The chain employs TRBV7-2 and TRBJ1-1; no reliable D call. Trimming pared 5 bases from V and 7 bases from J, leaving 14 bases between. Germline V gives CDR1 SGHTA, CDR2 FQGNSA. The CDR3 is 13 amino acids.

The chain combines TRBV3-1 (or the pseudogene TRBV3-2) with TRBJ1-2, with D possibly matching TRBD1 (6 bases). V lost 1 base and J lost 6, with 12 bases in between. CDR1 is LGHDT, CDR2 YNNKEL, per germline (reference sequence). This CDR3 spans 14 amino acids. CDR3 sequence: CASSQGSAGDGYTF. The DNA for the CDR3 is TGTGCCAGCAGCCAAGGTTCGGCAGGGGATGGCTACACCTTC.